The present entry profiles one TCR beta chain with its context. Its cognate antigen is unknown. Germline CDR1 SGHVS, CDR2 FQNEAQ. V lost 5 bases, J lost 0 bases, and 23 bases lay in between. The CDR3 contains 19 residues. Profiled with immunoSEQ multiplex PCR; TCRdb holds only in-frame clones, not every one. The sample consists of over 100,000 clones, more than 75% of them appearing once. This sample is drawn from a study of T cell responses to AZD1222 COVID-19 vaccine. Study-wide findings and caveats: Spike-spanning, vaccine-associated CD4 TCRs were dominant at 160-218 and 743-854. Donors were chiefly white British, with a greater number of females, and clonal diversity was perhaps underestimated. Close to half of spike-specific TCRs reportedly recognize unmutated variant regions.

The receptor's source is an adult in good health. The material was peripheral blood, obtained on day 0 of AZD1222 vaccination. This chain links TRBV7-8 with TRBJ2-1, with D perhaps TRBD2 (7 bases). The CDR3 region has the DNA TGTGCCAGCAGCCCCAGAGGGGGGGATGCCGTTAGCTCCTACAATGAGCAGTTCTTC. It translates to CASSPRGGDAVSSYNEQFF.